This record looks at one T cell receptor (beta chain) sequence and its context. In TCRdb, the 5' RACE reads were re-called with MiXCR into one record per CDR3 protein. This sample carries roughly 220,000 distinct CDR3 sequences, 6.5% of them seen once, and the ten largest clones take about 14%. The sample is drawn from a study of identical twins. Germline CDR1 reads SNHLY; CDR2 reads FYNNEI. V was cut by 2 bases and J by 4 bases, with 6 bases left in between. This CDR3 contains 13 residues. The same data also contributed to another study, on T cells expressing NK-cell markers.

The receptor was isolated from a woman aged 18-29 years in good health. Sequenced: CD8+ T cells sorted from blood. This rearrangement joins TRBV2 to TRBJ2-1, with D unresolved. The CDR3 DNA reads as TGTGCCAGCAGTGAACCCCCGTACAATGAGCAGTTCTTC. It codes for CASSEPPYNEQFF. The full variable domain, completed using reference TRBV2 and TRBJ2-1, is EPEVTQTPSHQVTQMGQEVILRCVPISNHLYFYWYRQILGQKVEFLVSFYNNEISEKSEIFDDQFSVERPDGSNFTLKIRSTKLEDSAMYFCASSEPPYNEQFFGPGTRLTVL.